What follows describes a single T cell receptor beta chain. Its cognate antigen is unknown. It was into CD45RA+ naive and CD45RA-negative memory subsets that the CD4+ cells were split. This record comes from a study of shared clonotypes between healthy human individuals. Study-level results: Despite large depth, rarefaction showed incomplete sorted-subset sequencing. Four donors shared around 5.2% of their naive CD4 clonotypes.

Each replicate PCR on the sorted subsets used 200 to 250 ng DNA (around 31,000 T cell genomes). Profiling relied on immunoSEQ multiplex PCR, and the TCRdb table lists in-frame clones only, not all of them. The table lists some 300,000 clones, roughly 80% of them singletons. The germline V and J ends were trimmed by 6 bases and 2 bases, with 14 bases remaining between them. There are 14 residues in the CDR3. The V gene's germline CDR1 is MDHEN and CDR2 SYDVKM. The sequence derives from a man younger than 40 in good health. The sample consisted of memory CD4+ T cells sorted from blood. Subset indicated: CD45RA-negative fraction. The chain uses TRBV28 and TRBJ2-7, with D perhaps assigned TRBD1 or TRBD2 (6 bases each). This CDR3 is CASSPWGATYEQYF. CDR3 coding DNA: TGTGCCAGCAGCCCTTGGGGGGCGACCTACGAGCAGTACTTC.